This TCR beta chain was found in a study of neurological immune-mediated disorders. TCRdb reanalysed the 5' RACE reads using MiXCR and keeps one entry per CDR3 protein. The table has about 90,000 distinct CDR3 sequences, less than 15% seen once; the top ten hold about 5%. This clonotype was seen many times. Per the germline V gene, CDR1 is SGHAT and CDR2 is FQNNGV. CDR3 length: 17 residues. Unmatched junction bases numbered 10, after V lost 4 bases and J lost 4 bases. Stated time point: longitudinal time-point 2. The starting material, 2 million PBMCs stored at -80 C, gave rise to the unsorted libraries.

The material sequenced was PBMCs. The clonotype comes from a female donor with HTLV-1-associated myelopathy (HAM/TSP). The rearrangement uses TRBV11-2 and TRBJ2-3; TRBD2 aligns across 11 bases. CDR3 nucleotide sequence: TGTGCCAGCAGCTATATACTTAGCGGGGGGGCGGCAGATACGCAGTATTTT. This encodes CASSYILSGGAADTQYF.